This entry features one TCR beta chain sequence. The antigen is not known. Through a sample-barcoded 5' primer and a J-beta primer mix, a second PCR was run for roughly 7 to 12 cycles. From each sample, at least 2.5 million paired-end reads containing CDR3 were obtained. One entry per CDR3 protein, called by TCRdb with MiXCR from the 5' RACE reads. This table holds about 1.7 million distinct CDR3 sequences, 28% found once. V was shortened by 8 bases and J by 5 bases, with 12 bases between the two germline ends. From germline, CDR1 is MNHNY and CDR2 SVGAGI (reference sequence). The CDR3 has 12 amino acids. Samples had at least 7 million PBMCs isolated from them. There were at least 5 micrograms of total RNA extracted from every sample. This specimen comes from a study of blood T cells in healthy people across ages. Study observations and caveats: Getting older went along with TCR beta diversity per million T cells dropping roughly linearly.

This chain links TRBV6-6 with TRBJ1-2; D possibly corresponds to TRBD1 (5 bases). Sequencing was done on a sample of blood. This TCR was recovered from a woman younger than 45 in good health. The CDR3 DNA reads TGTGCCAGCGGCTGGGGGGATTATGGCTACACCTTC. Amino acid sequence: CASGWGDYGYTF.